Below are 19 T cell receptor beta chains sequenced from a single sample in a study of CD8+CD57+ T cells in acquired aplastic anemia. An expansion of CD8+CD57+ cells by flow cytometry had been shown in patients chosen for sequencing. Investigators profiled TCR beta VDJ and CDR3 from genomic DNA template. TCRdb independently ran MiXCR on the reads; one entry per CDR3 protein. The table has under 150,000 distinct CDR3 sequences, approximately 36% seen once. Sequencing input: sorted CD4+, CD8+, or CD8+CD57+ T cells (not recorded which) from PBMCs. These receptors came from a human donor with aplastic anemia.

In the case of this clonotype: Because the CDR3 is missing its conserved closing phenylalanine or tryptophan, this is likely a read error. V gene TRBV2 combines with J gene TRBJ1-2; TRBD1 might be the D (6 bases). V dropped 6 bases and J dropped 8 bases, with 13 bases sitting between them. The V gene's germline CDR1 is SNHLY and CDR2 FYNNEI. This CDR3 region has 12 residues. The CDR3 sequence: CASRPGGYGYTS. The CDR3 DNA reads as TGTGCCAGCAGGCCGGGGGGCTACGGCTACACCTCC.

This sequence joins TRBV19 and TRBJ1-2; 7 bases map to TRBD1. This CDR3 comprises 12 residues. V shed 6 bases, J shed 7 bases, and the junction held 5 bases outside the gene matches. Germline loops: CDR1 LNHDA, CDR2 SQIVND (reference sequence). CDR3: CASREGTVGYTF. CDR3 DNA: TGTGCCAGTAGAGAGGGGACAGTTGGCTACACCTTC.

The chain combines TRBV20-1 with TRBJ1-4; D ambiguous. V was cut by 3 bases and J by 0 bases, with 2 bases left in between. This CDR3 contains 12 residues. The germline CDR1 and CDR2 sequences are DFQATT and SNEGSKA (reference sequence). The CDR3 reads CSASATNEKLFF. The CDR3 bases are TGCAGTGCTAGTGCAACTAATGAAAAACTGTTTTTT.

V usage is TRBV6-2 or TRBV6-3 and J usage is TRBJ2-1; 9 bases match TRBD1. CDR1 MNHEY and CDR2 SVGEGT come from the germline V gene. J lost 3 bases, V lost 5 bases, and 5 bases had no gene match. This CDR3 comprises 15 residues. CDR3 residues: CASSTPGQGYNEQFF. In nucleotides, the CDR3 is TGTGCCAGCAGTACCCCGGGACAGGGCTACAATGAGCAGTTCTTC.

This clonotype was recorded only once. The conserved phenylalanine or tryptophan normally closing the CDR3 is absent here, so this likely arose from a read error. The chain joins TRBV5-8 to TRBJ1-2; D is ambiguous. Germline lookup yields CDR1 SGHTS and CDR2 YDEGEE. V lost 4 bases to trimming and J lost 8 bases, with 21 bases between them. CDR3 length: 15 residues. The CDR3 DNA is TGTGCCAGCAGCCCCGGTACCAGTCACCTGGGAGGCTACACCATC. Translating it yields CASSPGTSHLGGYTI.

With regard to this clonotype: This is likely a read error, given that the CDR3 carries no conserved phenylalanine or tryptophan at its end. The chain uses TRBV4-3 and TRBJ2-3; D is possibly TRBD1 or TRBD2 (5 bases each). The V end lost 1 base, the J end lost 0 bases, and 14 bases lay between the germline ends. In germline, CDR1 is LGHNA, CDR2 YSLEER. The CDR3 has 17 amino acids. In DNA, the CDR3 is TGCGCCAGCAGCCAAGCGGGACGCTCCACTAGCACAGATACGCAGTATATT. Translated: CASSQAGRSTSTDTQYI.

The J gene is TRBJ2-7, the V gene TRBV25-1; 10 bases map to TRBD1. The CDR3 is made up of 15 amino acids. Germline assignment: CDR1 MGHDK and CDR2 SYGVNS. The junction had 8 bases not matched to a gene; V was cut back by 6 bases and J by 3 bases. CDR3 nucleotides: TGTGCCAGCAGCTTCGGGACAGGGGAATTCTACGAGCAGTACTTC. Translation: CASSFGTGEFYEQYF.

This chain connects TRBV14 to TRBJ2-3, with a weak D call TRBD2 (5 bases). The V and J ends lost 7 bases and 8 bases respectively, with 10 bases between them. CDR3 length: 11 amino acids. Per germline, CDR1 SGHDN and CDR2 FVKESK. The CDR3 here is CASNVGGTQYF. The CDR3 nucleotides are TGTGCCAGCAACGTCGGAGGTACGCAGTATTTT.

There are many counts of this clonotype. The chain recombines TRBV6-1 with TRBJ2-7; 10 bases align to TRBD2. The germline CDR1 and CDR2 sequences are MNHNS and SASEGT. The ends lost 6 bases at V and 7 bases at J; junction bases unmatched: 18. The CDR3 extends over 17 amino acids. CDR3 protein: CASSPTLSGGAGTEQYF. The CDR3, as DNA: TGTGCCAGCAGCCCGACGTTGAGCGGGGGGGCCGGAACTGAGCAGTACTTC.

This clonotype was found a few times. The chain is built from TRBV11-2 and TRBJ1-5; D gene ambiguous. V was trimmed by 3 bases and J by 8 bases, leaving 11 bases between them. The CDR3 length is 13 residues. The germline V gene has CDR1 SGHAT and CDR2 FQNNGV. CDR3 DNA: TGTGCCAGCAGCTTTACGGGTTATGAGCCCCAGCATTTT. Amino acids: CASSFTGYEPQHF.

The chain couples TRBV10-3 to TRBJ1-1; TRBD1 matches at 8 bases. This CDR3 contains 15 residues. Losses at the gene ends were 0 bases for V and 1 base for J; bases not matched to a gene: 1. Germline V gene lookup returns CDR1 ENHRY and CDR2 SYGVKD. The CDR3 nucleotides are TGTGCCATCAGTGAGTCGGGACAGGAGAACACTGAAGCTTTCTTT. As protein: CAISESGQENTEAFF.

This clonotype was found many times. The DNA for the CDR3 is TGTGCCAGCAGGTCTAGTGCTAGCTCCTACGAGCAGTACGTC. Translation gives CASRSSASSYEQYV. This sequence joins TRBV6-5 and TRBJ2-7, with D uncertain. The V end lost 6 bases, the J end lost 0 bases, and 12 bases lay between the germline ends. The germline gives CDR1 MNHEY, CDR2 SVGAGI. CDR3 length: 14 amino acids.

The rearrangement joins TRBV18 to TRBJ1-2; TRBD1 matches at 7 bases. The CDR3 loop spans 14 amino acids. Germline V CDR1 and CDR2: KGHSH, LQKENI. J lost 2 bases, V lost 6 bases, and 6 bases had no gene match. The CDR3 DNA sequence: TGTGCCAGCTCGCCGACAGGGATAAACTATGGCTACACCTTC. Its translation: CASSPTGINYGYTF.

Note on this clonotype: One base away lies a much larger clone, so this may be a sequencing read error. The V call is TRBV9, the J call TRBJ1-3; TRBD1 might be the D (5 bases). CDR1 and CDR2 (germline): SGDLS, YYNGEE. Trimming stripped 3 bases from V and 0 bases from J, with 13 bases between. The CDR3 runs 16 residues. Here the CDR3 reads CASSAVGGSSGNTIYF. The CDR3 bases are TGTGCCAGCAGCGCAGTGGGGGGAAGCTCTGGAAACACCATATATTTT.

This clonotype was observed many times. This chain uses TRBV19 with TRBJ1-5, with D possibly matching TRBD1 (5 bases). V shed 11 bases and J shed 1 base, with 9 bases lying between them. CDR1 is LNHDA and CDR2 is SQIVND in the germline V gene (reference sequence). CDR3 size: 12 residues. CDR3 DNA sequence: TGTGCCGGGGGTAGGAGCAATCAGCCCCAGCATTTT. It yields the protein CAGGRSNQPQHF.

This chain joins TRBV10-3 and TRBJ1-1; no clear D gene. Germline-derived CDR1 and CDR2 are ENHRY and SYGVKD. CDR3 length: 14 amino acids. The V and J ends lost 4 bases and 3 bases respectively, with 12 bases between them. The CDR3 loop is CAISAGAGDTEAFF. DNA for the CDR3: TGTGCCATCAGTGCCGGCGCAGGCGACACTGAAGCTTTCTTT.

This clonotype was found a few times. This chain uses TRBV6-5 with TRBJ2-3, with D possibly being TRBD1 or TRBD2 (6 bases each). Germline CDR1 and CDR2: MNHEY and SVGAGI. Trimming left V 0 bases short and J 8 bases short, with 21 bases between. The CDR3 runs to 17 residues. As DNA, the CDR3 is TGTGCCAGCAGTTACTCGGTGAATAGGGGGGCTATTCCTACGCAGTATTTT. This encodes CASSYSVNRGAIPTQYF.

The chain couples TRBV10-3 to TRBJ2-2; maybe TRBD1 (5 bases). V dropped 3 bases and J dropped 6 bases, with 14 bases sitting between them. Germline V gives CDR1 ENHRY, CDR2 SYGVKD. CDR3 length: 15 amino acids. DNA of the CDR3: TGTGCCATCAGTGACGTAGGGGCTGGGGCCGGGGAGCTGTTTTTT. Protein: CAISDVGAGAGELFF.

This clonotype was observed at least ten times. Just one base apart from a much larger clone, this may be a read error. The gene calls are TRBV2 and TRBJ1-5, with TRBD1 matching over 8 bases. This CDR3 has 15 amino acids. Germline CDR1 SNHLY, CDR2 FYNNEI. The DNA for the CDR3 is TGTGCCAACAGTGGGGGCAGGGGGCAAAGTCAGCCCCAGCATTTT. Residues: CANSGGRGQSQPQHF.